The 8 T cell receptor beta chains given below trace back to one sample, sequenced in a study of CXCR3-negative and CXCR3-positive naive CD8 T cells. It was by 5' RACE with UMI labels that the TRB cDNA libraries were prepared. TCRdb reprocessed the 5' RACE reads and keeps a single row for each CDR3 protein, giving no DNA. The sample totals 50,000 to 55,000 distinct CDR3 sequences; its top ten clones hold approximately 1.5%. Material: naive CXCR3- CD8+ T cells from blood. Subset defined: CD45RO-CCR7+CD27+CD95- naive CD8+ T cells lacking CXCR3 (TNR3-). These receptor sequences come from a human donor in good health. Some clones in this sample may be carry-over from other donors' samples.

V is TRBV20-1 and J is TRBJ2-7; TCRdb's assignment of TRBD1 cannot be checked, as there is no DNA. The CDR3 is 13 residues long. Per the germline V gene, CDR1 is DFQATT and CDR2 is SNEGSKA (reference sequence). CDR3 amino acids: CSASGQRDYEQYF.

The chain recombines TRBV28 with TRBJ2-7; no DNA is available, so the TRBD2 call from TCRdb remains unchecked. Germline loops: CDR1 MDHEN, CDR2 SYDVKM. The CDR3 has 16 residues. The CDR3: CASSFSGRPASYEQYF. Full variable domain (rest looked up from reference TRBV28 and TRBJ2-7): DVKVTQSSRYLVKRTGEKVFLECVQDMDHENMFWYRQDPGLGLRLIYFSYDVKMKEKGDIPEGYSVSREKKERFSLILESASTNQTSMYLCASSFSGRPASYEQYFGPGTRLTVT.

The chain combines TRBV29-1 with TRBJ2-2. From germline, CDR1 is SQVTM and CDR2 ANQGSEA. The CDR3 has 12 residues. This CDR3 reads CSANQATGELFF.

This chain links TRBV29-1 with TRBJ2-7; absent DNA, TCRdb's TRBD1 call cannot be checked. This CDR3 has 13 residues. Germline V lookup: CDR1 SQVTM, CDR2 ANQGSEA. CDR3: CSVSQGNTYEQYF.

The J gene is TRBJ2-3, the V gene TRBV11-2; as DNA is missing, the TRBD2 call by TCRdb cannot be tested. The CDR3 sequence is 12 residues long. CDR1 is SGHAT and CDR2 is FQNNGV in the germline V gene. CDR3 region: CASSPRIDTQYF.

J is TRBJ2-3 and V is TRBV5-1; no DNA is available, so the TRBD1 call from TCRdb remains unchecked. CDR1 is SGHRS and CDR2 is YFSETQ in the germline V gene. The CDR3 has 17 amino acids. The CDR3 spells CASSLYAGIEGTDTQYF.

CDR3 protein: CASSWETGTYEQYF. The chain has TRBV28 and TRBJ2-7; there is no DNA to check the TCRdb D call of TRBD1. The CDR3 is 14 amino acids. Per germline, CDR1 MDHEN and CDR2 SYDVKM.

The V and J genes are TRBV7-6 and TRBJ2-1; with no DNA, the TCRdb D assignment of TRBD2 cannot be verified. In germline, CDR1 is SGHVS, CDR2 FNYEAQ. This CDR3 is 14 amino acids long. This chain's CDR3 is CASQAGGYYNEQFF.